Presented here are 2 T cell receptor beta chains from one specimen sequenced in a study of T cell changes during pregnancy in multiple sclerosis. Repertoires were generated with immunoSEQ multiplex PCR, while TCRdb's copy carries only in-frame clones and drops some. The sample gives 83,000 or so clones, around 94% of which show up once; more than 1.5% is in the top ten. The source material was peripheral blood, sampled after pregnancy. Receptors were obtained from a female donor in good health, enrolled as a control in a pregnancy study.

The rearrangement joins TRBV7-2 to TRBJ1-2; D gene unclear. This CDR3 contains 12 residues. The germline V and J ends were trimmed by 4 bases and 8 bases, with 11 bases remaining between them. Per the germline V gene, CDR1 is SGHTA and CDR2 is FQGNSA. The CDR3 nucleotides read TGTGCCAGCAGCTCCACAGTTTACGGCTACACCTTC. It encodes CASSSTVYGYTF. Combining the CDR3 with reference TRBV7-2 and TRBJ1-2 gives the whole variable domain GAGVSQSPSNKVTEKGKDVELRCDPISGHTALYWYRQSLGQGLEFLIYFQGNSAPDKSGLPSDRFSAERTGGSVSTLTIQRTQQEDSAVYLCASSSTVYGYTFGSGTRLTVV.

The J gene is TRBJ2-7, the V gene TRBV6-5; TRBD1 aligns across 7 bases. CDR1 and CDR2 from the germline V gene are MNHEY and SVGAGI. With 6 bases clipped from V and 7 bases from J, the junction kept 9 bases outside the gene matches. The CDR3 is 13 amino acids. CDR3 in DNA: TGTGCCAGCAGCCGTACAGGGGTGGTTGAGCAGTACTTC. The encoded protein is CASSRTGVVEQYF.